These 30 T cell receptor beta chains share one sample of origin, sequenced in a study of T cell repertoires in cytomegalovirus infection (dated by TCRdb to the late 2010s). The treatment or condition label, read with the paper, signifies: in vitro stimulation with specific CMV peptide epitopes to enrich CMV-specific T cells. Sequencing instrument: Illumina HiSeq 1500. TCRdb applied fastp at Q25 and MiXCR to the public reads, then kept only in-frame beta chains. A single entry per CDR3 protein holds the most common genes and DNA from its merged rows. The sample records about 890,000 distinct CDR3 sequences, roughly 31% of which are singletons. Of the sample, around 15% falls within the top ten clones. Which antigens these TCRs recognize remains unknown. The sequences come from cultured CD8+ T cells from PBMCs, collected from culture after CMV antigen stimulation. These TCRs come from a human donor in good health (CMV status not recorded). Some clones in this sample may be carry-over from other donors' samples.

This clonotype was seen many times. In DNA, the CDR3 is TGCGCCAGCAGCCAAGATTTGGGGCAGTACAATGAGCAGTTCTTC. It translates to CASSQDLGQYNEQFF. This chain joins TRBV4-1 and TRBJ2-1; D perhaps matches TRBD1 (5 bases). Germline lookup yields CDR1 MGHRA and CDR2 YSYEKL. The CDR3 has 15 amino acids. Trimming took 0 bases from V and 4 from J, leaving 10 bases between them.

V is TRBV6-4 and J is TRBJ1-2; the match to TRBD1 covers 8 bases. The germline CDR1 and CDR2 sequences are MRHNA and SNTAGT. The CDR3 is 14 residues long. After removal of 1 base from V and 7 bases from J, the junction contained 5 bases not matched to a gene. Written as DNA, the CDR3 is TGTGCCAGCAGTGACTGGACAGGGTTCGGTGGCTACACCTTC. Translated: CASSDWTGFGGYTF.

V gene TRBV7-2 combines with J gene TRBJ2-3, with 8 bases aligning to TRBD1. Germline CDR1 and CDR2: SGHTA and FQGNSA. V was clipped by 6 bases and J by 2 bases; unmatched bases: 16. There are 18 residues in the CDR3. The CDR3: CASSRDRSGGHLTDTQYF. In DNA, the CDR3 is TGTGCCAGCAGTCGGGACAGGTCCGGGGGTCACCTCACAGATACGCAGTATTTT.

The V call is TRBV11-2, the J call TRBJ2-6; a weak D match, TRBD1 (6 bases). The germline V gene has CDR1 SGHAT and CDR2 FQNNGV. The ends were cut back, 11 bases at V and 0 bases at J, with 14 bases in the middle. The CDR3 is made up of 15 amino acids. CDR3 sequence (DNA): TGTGCCGCAGAAGGGGGTGGCTCTGGGGCCAACGTCCTGACTTTC. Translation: CAAEGGGSGANVLTF.

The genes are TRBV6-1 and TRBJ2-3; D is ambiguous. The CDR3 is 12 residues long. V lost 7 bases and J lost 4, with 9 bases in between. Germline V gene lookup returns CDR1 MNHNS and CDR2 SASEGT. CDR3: CASNSPPDTQYF. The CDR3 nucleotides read TGTGCCAGCAACAGCCCCCCAGATACGCAGTATTTT.

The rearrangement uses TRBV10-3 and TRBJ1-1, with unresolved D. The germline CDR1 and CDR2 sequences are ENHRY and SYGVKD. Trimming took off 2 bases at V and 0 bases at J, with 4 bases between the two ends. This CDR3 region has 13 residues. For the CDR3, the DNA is TGTGCCATCAGTGAGGACTTGAACACTGAAGCTTTCTTT. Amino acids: CAISEDLNTEAFF.

The CDR3 sequence is CASSQDGGEGTEAFF. The CDR3 DNA is TGTGCCAGCAGCCAAGATGGGGGGGAGGGCACTGAAGCTTTCTTT. The J gene is TRBJ1-1, the V gene TRBV3-1; D perhaps matches TRBD1 (5 bases). Germline V lookup: CDR1 LGHDT, CDR2 YNNKEL (reference sequence). This CDR3 has 15 amino acids. V was pared by 0 bases and J by 4 bases, with 12 bases between.

This CDR3 reads CASSITAGGNYGYTF. In DNA, the CDR3 is TGTGCCAGTAGTATCACGGCAGGGGGGAACTATGGCTACACCTTC. The chain combines TRBV19 with TRBJ1-2; 7 nucleotides agree with TRBD1. The CDR3 sequence is 15 residues long. J lost 2 bases, V lost 3 bases, and 6 bases had no gene match. Per germline, CDR1 LNHDA and CDR2 SQIVND (reference sequence).

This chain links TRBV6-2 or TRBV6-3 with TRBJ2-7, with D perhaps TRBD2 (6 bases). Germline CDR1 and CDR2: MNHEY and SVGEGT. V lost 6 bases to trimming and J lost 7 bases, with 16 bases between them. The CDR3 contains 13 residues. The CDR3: CASSPGLPLEQYV. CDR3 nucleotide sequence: TGTGCCAGCAGCCCGGGACTCCCCTTGGAGCAGTACGTC.

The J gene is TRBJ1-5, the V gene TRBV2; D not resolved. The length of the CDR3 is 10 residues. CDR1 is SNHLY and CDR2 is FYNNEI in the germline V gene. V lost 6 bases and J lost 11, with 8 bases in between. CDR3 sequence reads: CASRGETQHF. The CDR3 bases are TGTGCCAGCAGAGGTGAGACCCAGCATTTT.

As DNA, the CDR3 is TGTGCCAGCAGCCCCTTGTTAGGCTGGCGGGGGTTCACAGATACGCAGTATTTT. Its translation is CASSPLLGWRGFTDTQYF. The chain is built from TRBV7-9 and TRBJ2-3; 7 positions match TRBD2. Germline values: CDR1 SEHNR, CDR2 FQNEAQ (reference sequence). V was clipped by 5 bases and J by 2 bases; unmatched bases: 16. The CDR3 has 18 amino acids. The complete variable domain, with remaining parts taken from reference TRBV7-9 and TRBJ2-3, reads DTGVSQNPRHKITKRGQNVTFRCDPISEHNRLYWYRQTLGQGPEFLTYFQNEAQLEKSRLLSDRFSAERPKGSFSTLEIQRTEQGDSAMYLCASSPLLGWRGFTDTQYFGPGTRLTVL.

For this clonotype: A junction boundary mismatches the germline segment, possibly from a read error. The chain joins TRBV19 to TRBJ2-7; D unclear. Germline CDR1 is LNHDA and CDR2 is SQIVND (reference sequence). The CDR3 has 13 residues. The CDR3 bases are TGTGTCAGTAGTGACGATACGGATTCCGAGCAGTACTTC. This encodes CVSSDDTDSEQYF.

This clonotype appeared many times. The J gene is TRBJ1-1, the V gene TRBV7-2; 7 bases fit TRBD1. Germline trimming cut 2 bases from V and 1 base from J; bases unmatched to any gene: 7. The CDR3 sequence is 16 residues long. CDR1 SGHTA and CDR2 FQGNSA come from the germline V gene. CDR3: CASSLNRGGANTEAFF. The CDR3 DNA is TGTGCCAGCAGCTTAAACAGGGGCGGGGCGAACACTGAAGCTTTCTTT.

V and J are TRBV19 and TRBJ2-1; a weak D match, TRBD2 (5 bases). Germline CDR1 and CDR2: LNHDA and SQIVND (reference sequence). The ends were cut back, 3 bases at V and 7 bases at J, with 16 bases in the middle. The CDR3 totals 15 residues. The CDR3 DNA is TGTGCCAGTAGTATTCTAGCCCGACCTCTGAATGAGCAGTTCTTC. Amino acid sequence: CASSILARPLNEQFF.

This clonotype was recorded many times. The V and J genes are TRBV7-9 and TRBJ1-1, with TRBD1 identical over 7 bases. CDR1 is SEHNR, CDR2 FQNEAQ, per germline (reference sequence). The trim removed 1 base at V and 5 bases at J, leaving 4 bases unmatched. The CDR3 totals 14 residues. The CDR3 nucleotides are TGTGCCAGCAGCTTAGTGGGGACAGAGACTGAAGCTTTCTTT. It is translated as CASSLVGTETEAFF.

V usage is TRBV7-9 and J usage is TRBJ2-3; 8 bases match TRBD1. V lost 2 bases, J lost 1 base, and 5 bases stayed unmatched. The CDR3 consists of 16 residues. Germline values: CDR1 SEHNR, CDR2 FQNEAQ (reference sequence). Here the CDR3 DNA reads TGTGCCAGCAGCTTAAGTGGCAGGGGGCGCACAGATACGCAGTATTTT. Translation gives CASSLSGRGRTDTQYF. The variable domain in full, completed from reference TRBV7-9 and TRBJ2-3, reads DTGVSQNPRHKITKRGQNVTFRCDPISEHNRLYWYRQTLGQGPEFLTYFQNEAQLEKSRLLSDRFSAERPKGSFSTLEIQRTEQGDSAMYLCASSLSGRGRTDTQYFGPGTRLTVL.

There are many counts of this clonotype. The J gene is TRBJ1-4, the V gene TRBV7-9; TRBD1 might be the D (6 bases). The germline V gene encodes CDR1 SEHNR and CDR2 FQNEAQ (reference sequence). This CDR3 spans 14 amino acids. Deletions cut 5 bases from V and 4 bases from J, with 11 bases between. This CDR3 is CASSPGTYNEKLFF. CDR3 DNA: TGTGCCAGCAGCCCCGGGACATATAATGAAAAACTGTTTTTT.

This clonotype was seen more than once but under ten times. This chain's CDR3 is CASSLAGTNKYEQYF. For the CDR3, the DNA is TGTGCCAGCAGCTTAGCGGGGACAAATAAATACGAGCAGTACTTC. J is TRBJ2-7 and V is TRBV7-8, with D possibly being TRBD1 (6 bases). This CDR3 comprises 15 residues. CDR1 and CDR2 (germline): SGHVS, FQNEAQ. V lost 0 bases and J lost 4, with 13 bases in between.

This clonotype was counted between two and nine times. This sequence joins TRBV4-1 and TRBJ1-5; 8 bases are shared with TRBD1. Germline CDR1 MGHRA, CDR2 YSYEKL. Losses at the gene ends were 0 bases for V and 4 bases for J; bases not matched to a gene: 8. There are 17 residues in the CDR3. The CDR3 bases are TGCGCCAGCAGCCAAGAGGGTTCCCGGACAGGGAATCAGCCCCAGCATTTT. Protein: CASSQEGSRTGNQPQHF.

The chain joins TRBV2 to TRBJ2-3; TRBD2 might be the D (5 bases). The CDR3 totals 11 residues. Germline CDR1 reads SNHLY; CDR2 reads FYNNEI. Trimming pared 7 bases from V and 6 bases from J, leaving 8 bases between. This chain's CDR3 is CASMGEDTQYF. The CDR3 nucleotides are TGTGCCAGCATGGGAGAGGATACGCAGTATTTT.

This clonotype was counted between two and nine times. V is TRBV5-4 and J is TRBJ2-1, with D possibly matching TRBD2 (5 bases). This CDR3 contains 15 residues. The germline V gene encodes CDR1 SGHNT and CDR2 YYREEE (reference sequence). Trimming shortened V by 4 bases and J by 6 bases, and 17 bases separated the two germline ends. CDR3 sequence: CASSGVGDLGNEQFF. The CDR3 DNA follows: TGTGCCAGCAGCGGGGTCGGGGATCTAGGCAATGAGCAGTTCTTC.

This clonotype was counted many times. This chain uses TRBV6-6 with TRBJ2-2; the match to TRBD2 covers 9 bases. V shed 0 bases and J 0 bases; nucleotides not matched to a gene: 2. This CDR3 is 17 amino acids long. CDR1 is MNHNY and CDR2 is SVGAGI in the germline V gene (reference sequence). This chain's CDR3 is CASSYSTSGPNTGELFF. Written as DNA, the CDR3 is TGTGCCAGCAGTTACTCGACTAGCGGTCCGAACACCGGGGAGCTGTTTTTT.

In DNA, the CDR3 is TGTGCCAGCCAGTTGGGCAGGTATGGCTACACCTTC. Translating it yields CASQLGRYGYTF. The chain couples TRBV25-1 to TRBJ1-2, with D unresolved. Trimming removed 8 bases at V and 5 bases at J, with 12 bases between. This CDR3 is built from 12 residues. Germline-derived CDR1 and CDR2 are MGHDK and SYGVNS.

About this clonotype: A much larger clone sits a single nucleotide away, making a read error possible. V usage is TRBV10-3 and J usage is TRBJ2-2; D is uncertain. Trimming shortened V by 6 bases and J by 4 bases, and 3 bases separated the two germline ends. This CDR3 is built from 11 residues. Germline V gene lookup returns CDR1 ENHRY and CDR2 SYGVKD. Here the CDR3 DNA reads TGTGCCATCAGGGTCACCGGGGAGCTGTTTTTT. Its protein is CAIRVTGELFF.

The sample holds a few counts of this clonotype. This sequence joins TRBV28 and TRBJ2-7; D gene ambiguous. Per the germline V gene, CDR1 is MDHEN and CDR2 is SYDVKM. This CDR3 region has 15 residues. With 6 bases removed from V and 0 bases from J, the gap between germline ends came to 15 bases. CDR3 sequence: CASSRGRASSYEQYV. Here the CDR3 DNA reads TGTGCCAGCAGCCGAGGAAGGGCGAGCTCCTACGAGCAGTACGTC.

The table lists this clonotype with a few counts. CDR3 protein: CASSAKGGSGGLTSEQFF. As DNA, the CDR3 is TGTGCCAGCAGCGCCAAGGGCGGTAGCGGGGGCCTTACAAGTGAGCAGTTCTTC. The chain carries TRBV7-3 and TRBJ2-1, with 9 nucleotides matching TRBD2. V shed 5 bases, J shed 9 bases, and the junction held 20 bases outside the gene matches. The CDR3 runs to 18 residues. Germline V gene lookup returns CDR1 SGHTA and CDR2 FQGTGA.

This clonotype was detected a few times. The CDR3 loop is CASSSWGVGSPPVSGYTF. CDR3 nucleotide sequence: TGTGCCAGCAGCTCCTGGGGCGTAGGGTCCCCCCCGGTTTCTGGCTACACCTTC. V is TRBV7-9 and J is TRBJ1-2; TRBD1 might be the D (5 bases). Germline CDR1 is SEHNR and CDR2 is FQNEAQ (reference sequence). With 4 bases removed from V and 7 bases from J, the gap between germline ends came to 28 bases. The CDR3 covers 18 residues.

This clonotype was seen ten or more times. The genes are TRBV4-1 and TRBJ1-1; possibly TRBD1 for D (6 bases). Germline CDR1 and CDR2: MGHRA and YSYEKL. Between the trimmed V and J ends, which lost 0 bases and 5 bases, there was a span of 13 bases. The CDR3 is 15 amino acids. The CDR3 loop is CASSQDRGGGTEAFF. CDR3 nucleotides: TGCGCCAGCAGCCAAGATCGAGGAGGGGGAACTGAAGCTTTCTTT.

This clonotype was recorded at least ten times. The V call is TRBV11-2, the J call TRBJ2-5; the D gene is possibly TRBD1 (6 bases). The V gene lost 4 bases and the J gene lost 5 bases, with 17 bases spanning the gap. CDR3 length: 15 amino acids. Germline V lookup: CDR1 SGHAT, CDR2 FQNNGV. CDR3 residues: CASSSIQGRWETQYF. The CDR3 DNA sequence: TGTGCCAGCAGCTCCATACAGGGTCGATGGGAGACCCAGTACTTC.

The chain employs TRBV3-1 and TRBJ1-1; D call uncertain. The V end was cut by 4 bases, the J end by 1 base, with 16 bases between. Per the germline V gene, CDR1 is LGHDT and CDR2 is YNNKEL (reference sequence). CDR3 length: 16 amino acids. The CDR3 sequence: CASSPLAGPRNTEAFF. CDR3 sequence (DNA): TGTGCCAGCAGCCCATTAGCTGGCCCGAGGAACACTGAAGCTTTCTTT.